This T cell receptor beta chain originates from a study of OX40 agonist ivuxolimab in advanced cancers. The CDR3 is 14 amino acids. J gave up 5 bases and V 3 bases, and 6 bases lay outside the gene matches. The germline CDR1 and CDR2 sequences are MNHEY and SMNVEV (reference sequence). Repertoires were generated with immunoSEQ multiplex PCR, while TCRdb's copy carries only in-frame clones and drops some. The sample records roughly 62,000 clones, roughly 90% being singletons. As concerns this clone: Its antigen is currently unknown.

The study's findings and limits: It was also the case that some nonresponders had low normalized T-cell clonal expansion.

The sequencing used CD4+ or CD8+ T cells sorted from blood, collected in a trial of the OX40 agonist ivuxolimab. The V gene is TRBV27, the J gene TRBJ1-1; TRBD1 agrees at 7 bases. This TCR was sampled from an adult with an advanced solid tumor such as melanoma, head and neck, liver or kidney cancer. Here the CDR3 DNA reads TGTGCCAGCAGTTTCCTGACAGGGCGGACTGAAGCTTTCTTT. Translated, it gives CASSFLTGRTEAFF.